This T cell receptor (beta chain) was captured by sequencing in a study of blood T cell repertoires in COVID-19. At the level of the study: There were acute and convalescent COVID-19 samples, and they came from the United States, Italy and Spain. T cells, B-cell-depleted T cells, or PBMCs provided the cDNA or gDNA that served as material.

Seattle patients were enrolled while actively infected and followed longitudinally. The germline CDR1 and CDR2 sequences are MNHEY and SMNVEV (reference sequence). The CDR3 runs 15 residues. The V gene lost 1 base and the J gene lost 6 bases, with 12 bases spanning the gap. Methods used by the authors: Reference gene primers were amplified, and this amplification served to estimate nucleated cell counts. This table comes from immunoSEQ multiplex PCR, and its TCRdb copy is limited to in-frame clones, with some not included. The DNA gave D and trimming, while V, J and clone size come from that table. This table has around 200,000 clones, around four fifths appearing once. The table lists this clone with a count of one.

The V gene is TRBV27, the J gene TRBJ2-2; D is possibly TRBD1 (5 bases). The receptor was isolated from a woman aged 70-85 years with COVID-19, enrolled during active disease. Material for sequencing was peripheral blood. CDR3 nucleotides: TGTGCCAGCAGTTTATATCTTGCAGGGCCCGGGGAGCTGTTTTTT. It encodes CASSLYLAGPGELFF.